This T cell receptor beta chain came from a study of T cell responses to AZD1222 COVID-19 vaccine. Study findings and constraints: Vaccine-related CD4 TCRs covered spike, predominating at 160-218 and 743-854. Donors skewed white British and female; clonal diversity was possibly underestimated.

Details on this clone: The antigen remains unidentified.

CDR1 and CDR2 from the germline V gene are MGHDK and SYGVNS. The CDR3 length is 13 residues. The V gene lost 3 bases and the J gene lost 0 bases, with 4 bases spanning the gap. The assay was immunoSEQ multiplex PCR, and TCRdb's table has in-frame clones only and misses some. The sample records more than 150,000 clones, around nine tenths being singletons. The material was peripheral blood, obtained 28 days after the second AZD1222 dose. The chain joins TRBV25-1 to TRBJ2-3; the D is unclear. The sequence was collected from an adult who received the AZD1222 COVID-19 vaccine. CDR3 amino acids: CASSEASTDTQYF. The CDR3 DNA is TGTGCCAGCAGTGAGGCTAGCACAGATACGCAGTATTTT.